A selection of T cell receptor beta chains follows, all from one sample in a study of glioma-infiltrating T cells after dendritic cell vaccination. Clones were sequenced by immunoSEQ multiplex PCR, and TCRdb holds only the in-frame ones, with some missing. Of about 100,000 clones listed, about 79% are singletons. The sample consisted of blood, taken before dendritic cell vaccination. These receptors were obtained from a human donor with glioblastoma. Both conserved end residues are part of each CDR3. The order of the fields is V gene, clone size, D gene, J gene, CDR3 DNA, CDR3 protein. The D gene is left open where the match is weak. Size tells how often a clone was seen (once, few, many) or the class of an expanded clone, and some rows leave it out.

v_call: TRBV7-6
clone_size: once
d_call: .
j_call: TRBJ2-7
cdr3_nt: TGTGCCAGCAGCTACAGGGAAAACTACTACGAGCAGTACTTC
cdr3_aa: CASSYRENYYEQYF

v_call: TRBV4-2
clone_size: .
d_call: .
j_call: TRBJ2-2
cdr3_nt: TGTGCCAGCAGCCAAGTGTACGAAGCGTCCGGGGAGCTGTTTTTT
cdr3_aa: CASSQVYEASGELFF

v_call: TRBV5-1
clone_size: once
d_call: .
j_call: TRBJ1-2
cdr3_nt: TGCGCCAGCAGCTTGGAATTCTCTTTTAACTATGGCCACACCTTC
cdr3_aa: CASSLEFSFNYGHTF

v_call: TRBV27
clone_size: .
d_call: TRBD1
j_call: TRBJ2-7
cdr3_nt: TGTGCCAGCAGTTTCGGAAAATTGGGACAGGGGACCTACGAGCAGTACTTC
cdr3_aa: CASSFGKLGQGTYEQYF

v_call: TRBV9
clone_size: .
d_call: TRBD2
j_call: TRBJ2-5
cdr3_nt: TGTGCCAGCAGCGTAAGAGGGGCGGGGGGGCCCGGGGAGACCCAGTACTTC
cdr3_aa: CASSVRGAGGPGETQYF

v_call: TRBV6-6
clone_size: few
d_call: TRBD1
j_call: TRBJ1-2
cdr3_nt: TGTGCCAGCAGTTCCTCTACAGGGGTTCCCTATGGCTACACCTTC
cdr3_aa: CASSSSTGVPYGYTF

v_call: TRBV6-6
clone_size: .
d_call: TRBD1
j_call: TRBJ2-1
cdr3_nt: TGTGCCAGCAGGTTACAGGGGTGGTACAATGAGCAGTTCTTC
cdr3_aa: CASRLQGWYNEQFF

v_call: TRBV14
clone_size: .
d_call: .
j_call: TRBJ1-2
cdr3_nt: TGTGCCAGCAGCCAGGTCGTAGGGGCTAACTATGGCTACACCTTC
cdr3_aa: CASSQVVGANYGYTF

v_call: TRBV27
clone_size: .
d_call: TRBD1
j_call: TRBJ1-5
cdr3_nt: TGTGCCAGCAGTACGAACAGGGGAGGCAGTCAGCCCCAGCATTTT
cdr3_aa: CASSTNRGGSQPQHF

v_call: TRBV2
clone_size: .
d_call: .
j_call: TRBJ2-7
cdr3_nt: TGTGCCAGCAGACCGGGACTCAGCGCCTACGAGCAGTACTTC
cdr3_aa: CASRPGLSAYEQYF

v_call: TRBV11-3
clone_size: .
d_call: TRBD1
j_call: TRBJ2-7
cdr3_nt: TGTGCCAGCAGCTCAGGGGGCGCCTACGAGCAGTACTTC
cdr3_aa: CASSSGGAYEQYF

v_call: TRBV4-1
clone_size: .
d_call: .
j_call: TRBJ1-2
cdr3_nt: TGCGCCAGCAGCCGACTGACAGAGCCCTATGGCTACACCTTC
cdr3_aa: CASSRLTEPYGYTF

v_call: TRBV7-9
clone_size: .
d_call: TRBD1
j_call: TRBJ1-2
cdr3_nt: TGTGCCAGCAGCTCGACCGGGACAGGGCACTATGGCTACACCTTC
cdr3_aa: CASSSTGTGHYGYTF

v_call: TRBV11-2
clone_size: once
d_call: TRBD2
j_call: TRBJ2-7
cdr3_nt: TGTGCCAGCAGCTTAACAGGGACTAGCGGAGCCCGGACCTACGAGCAGTACTTC
cdr3_aa: CASSLTGTSGARTYEQYF

v_call: TRBV9
clone_size: .
d_call: TRBD2
j_call: TRBJ2-3
cdr3_nt: TGTGCCAGCAGCATCAGCGGGAGTTCAGATACGCAGTATTTT
cdr3_aa: CASSISGSSDTQYF

v_call: TRBV7-9
clone_size: .
d_call: .
j_call: TRBJ2-5
cdr3_nt: TGTGCCAGCAGCCGCACAGGCGGGACTGGCCGGGAGACCCAGTACTTC
cdr3_aa: CASSRTGGTGRETQYF

v_call: TRBV29-1
clone_size: .
d_call: .
j_call: TRBJ1-3
cdr3_nt: TGCAGCGTTGATCGATCAGGGGACTCTGGAAACACCATATATTTT
cdr3_aa: CSVDRSGDSGNTIYF

v_call: TRBV2
clone_size: few
d_call: .
j_call: TRBJ2-5
cdr3_nt: TGTGCCAGCAGATCCGACTCAATCCAAGAGACCCAGTACTTC
cdr3_aa: CASRSDSIQETQYF

v_call: TRBV23-1
clone_size: few
d_call: TRBD2
j_call: TRBJ2-7
cdr3_nt: TGCGCCAGCAGTCGATTTTTAGCGGGACCCTACGAGCAGTACTTC
cdr3_aa: CASSRFLAGPYEQYF

v_call: TRBV19
clone_size: once
d_call: .
j_call: TRBJ1-5
cdr3_nt: TGTGCCAGTAGTATAGAGGAGTTTCAGCCCCAGCATTTT
cdr3_aa: CASSIEEFQPQHF

v_call: TRBV5-4
clone_size: .
d_call: .
j_call: TRBJ1-3
cdr3_nt: TGTGCCAGCAGCGGGCAGGGTATCACCATATATTTT
cdr3_aa: CASSGQGITIYF

v_call: TRBV7-9
clone_size: .
d_call: TRBD1
j_call: TRBJ2-7
cdr3_nt: TGTGCCAGCAGCGAGGGGACAGGGGTGAACGAGCAGTACTTC
cdr3_aa: CASSEGTGVNEQYF

v_call: TRBV7-3
clone_size: .
d_call: TRBD2
j_call: TRBJ2-3
cdr3_nt: TGTGCCAGCAGCCCTGGGACTAGCCCGCGGGAAGATACGCAGTATTTT
cdr3_aa: CASSPGTSPREDTQYF

v_call: TRBV6-5
clone_size: .
d_call: .
j_call: TRBJ2-5
cdr3_nt: TGTGCCACCCCTGGGACAAAGGAGACCCAGTACTTC
cdr3_aa: CATPGTKETQYF

v_call: TRBV7-6
clone_size: once
d_call: .
j_call: TRBJ1-1
cdr3_nt: TGTGCCAGCAGCTCGGTTCCCCGGGACACGAACACTGAAGCTTTCTTT
cdr3_aa: CASSSVPRDTNTEAFF

v_call: TRBV4-1
clone_size: .
d_call: .
j_call: TRBJ1-2
cdr3_nt: TGCGCCAGCAGCCATATCCGTCAGGTCGATGGCTACACCTTC
cdr3_aa: CASSHIRQVDGYTF

v_call: TRBV6-6
clone_size: .
d_call: .
j_call: TRBJ1-3
cdr3_nt: TGTGCCACCCGCCCTGAAGCTACTGGAAACACCATATATTTT
cdr3_aa: CATRPEATGNTIYF

v_call: TRBV11-2
clone_size: .
d_call: .
j_call: TRBJ2-1
cdr3_nt: TGTGCCAGCAGCCTAGACACCCGGGGTAGGAATGAGCAGTTCTTC
cdr3_aa: CASSLDTRGRNEQFF

v_call: TRBV10-1
clone_size: .
d_call: TRBD2
j_call: TRBJ2-1
cdr3_nt: TGCGCCAGCAGTCCAGAAGCGGGATCCTTCTACAATGAGCAGTTCTTC
cdr3_aa: CASSPEAGSFYNEQFF

v_call: TRBV2
clone_size: .
d_call: .
j_call: TRBJ2-1
cdr3_nt: TGTGCCAGCAGTCAGGTCAACCAGTTCTTC
cdr3_aa: CASSQVNQFF

v_call: TRBV20-1
clone_size: .
d_call: TRBD2
j_call: TRBJ2-1
cdr3_nt: TGCAGTGCTTCCCAAAGGGAGGGGCAGTTCTTC
cdr3_aa: CSASQREGQFF

v_call: TRBV6-1
clone_size: .
d_call: TRBD2
j_call: TRBJ2-1
cdr3_nt: TGTGCCAGCAGTGAATCAGCGGGGGGGGTCTATGAGCAGTTCTTC
cdr3_aa: CASSESAGGVYEQFF

v_call: TRBV5-1
clone_size: once
d_call: .
j_call: TRBJ2-7
cdr3_nt: TGCGCCAGCAGCCCTGCCCTGGAGGGAGCCGAGCAGTACTTC
cdr3_aa: CASSPALEGAEQYF

v_call: TRBV6-5
clone_size: once
d_call: .
j_call: TRBJ2-7
cdr3_nt: TGTGCCAGCAGTGAACAGGGTTACGAGCGGTACTTC
cdr3_aa: CASSEQGYERYF

v_call: TRBV5-1
clone_size: .
d_call: .
j_call: TRBJ1-5
cdr3_nt: TGCGCCAGCAGCTTGGAAGGGGATAGCAATCAGCCCCAGCATTTT
cdr3_aa: CASSLEGDSNQPQHF

v_call: TRBV7-2
clone_size: .
d_call: .
j_call: TRBJ2-2
cdr3_nt: TGTGCCAGCAGCTTAGCACAGGGTCTCGGGGAGCTGTTTTTT
cdr3_aa: CASSLAQGLGELFF

v_call: TRBV19
clone_size: .
d_call: .
j_call: TRBJ1-4
cdr3_nt: TGTGCCAGCAGGGTAAACGAAAAACTGTTTTTT
cdr3_aa: CASRVNEKLFF

v_call: TRBV6-5
clone_size: .
d_call: TRBD1
j_call: TRBJ2-7
cdr3_nt: TGTGCCAGCAGTCACCGGACAGGGAACTACGAGCAGTACTTC
cdr3_aa: CASSHRTGNYEQYF

v_call: TRBV10-1
clone_size: .
d_call: TRBD1
j_call: TRBJ2-7
cdr3_nt: TGCGCCAGCAGTGAAGGACAGGGTTTTTTCGACGAGCAGTACTTC
cdr3_aa: CASSEGQGFFDEQYF

v_call: TRBV21-1
clone_size: .
d_call: .
j_call: TRBJ1-1
cdr3_nt: TGTGCCAGCAGCTTACCGACAGGCCGCCTAATAGAAGCTTTCTTT
cdr3_aa: CASSLPTGRLIEAFF

v_call: TRBV2
clone_size: .
d_call: .
j_call: TRBJ2-3
cdr3_nt: TGTGCCAGCAGTGAAGGACTAGGGACAGATACGCAGTATTTT
cdr3_aa: CASSEGLGTDTQYF

v_call: TRBV6-4
clone_size: few
d_call: .
j_call: TRBJ1-4
cdr3_nt: TGTGCCACCGCGGGGTTCCATGAAAAACTGTTTTTT
cdr3_aa: CATAGFHEKLFF

v_call: TRBV30
clone_size: few
d_call: TRBD1
j_call: TRBJ1-1
cdr3_nt: TGTGCCTGGAGTGGACAGACAGGGACAGGTGAAGCTTTCTTT
cdr3_aa: CAWSGQTGTGEAFF

v_call: TRBV2
clone_size: .
d_call: TRBD2
j_call: TRBJ2-1
cdr3_nt: TGTGCCAGCAGCGTACCCTTACTAGCGGGAGTGTGGAATGAGCAGTTCTTC
cdr3_aa: CASSVPLLAGVWNEQFF

v_call: TRBV7-2
clone_size: .
d_call: TRBD2
j_call: TRBJ2-1
cdr3_nt: TGTGCCAGCAGCTTAGTGGCGGGGGGCAGGAATGAGCAGTTCTTC
cdr3_aa: CASSLVAGGRNEQFF

v_call: TRBV7-2
clone_size: once
d_call: TRBD2
j_call: TRBJ2-5
cdr3_nt: TGTGCCAGCAGTCCCACTAGCGGGATCTGGGAGACCCAGTACTTC
cdr3_aa: CASSPTSGIWETQYF

v_call: TRBV21-1
clone_size: once
d_call: .
j_call: TRBJ2-7
cdr3_nt: TGTGCCAGCAGCCCACTTGGGCTAGCGGGGGGAAACTACGAGCAGTACTTC
cdr3_aa: CASSPLGLAGGNYEQYF

v_call: TRBV6-5
clone_size: few
d_call: .
j_call: TRBJ2-7
cdr3_nt: TGTGCCAGCAGTTACTTTTTTCAAGACAGCTACGAGCAGTACTTC
cdr3_aa: CASSYFFQDSYEQYF